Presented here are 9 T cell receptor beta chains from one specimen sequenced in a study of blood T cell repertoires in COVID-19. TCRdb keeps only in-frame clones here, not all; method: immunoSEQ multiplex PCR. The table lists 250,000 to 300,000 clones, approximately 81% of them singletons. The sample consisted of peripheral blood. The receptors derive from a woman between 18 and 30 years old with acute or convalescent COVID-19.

The DNA for the CDR3 is TGTGCCAGCAGTTACTCGAGTCGTCCTGAAGCTTTCTTT. This gives the protein CASSYSSRPEAFF. The chain recombines TRBV6-5 with TRBJ1-1; no clear D. This CDR3 is 13 amino acids long. Germline V gives CDR1 MNHEY, CDR2 SVGAGI. Deletions cut 0 bases from V and 6 bases from J, with 8 bases between.

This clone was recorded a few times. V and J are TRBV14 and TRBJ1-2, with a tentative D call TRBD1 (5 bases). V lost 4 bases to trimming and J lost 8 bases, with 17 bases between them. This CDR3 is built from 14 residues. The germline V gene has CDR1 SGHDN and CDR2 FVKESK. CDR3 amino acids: CASSPRDLSGGYTF. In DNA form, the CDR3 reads TGTGCCAGCAGCCCCCGGGACTTGAGTGGCGGCTACACCTTC.

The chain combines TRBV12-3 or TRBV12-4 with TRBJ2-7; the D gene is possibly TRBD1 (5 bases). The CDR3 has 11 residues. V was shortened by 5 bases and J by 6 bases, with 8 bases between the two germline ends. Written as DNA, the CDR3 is TGTGCCAGCAGTAAGACAGTCGAGCAGTACTTC. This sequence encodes CASSKTVEQYF.

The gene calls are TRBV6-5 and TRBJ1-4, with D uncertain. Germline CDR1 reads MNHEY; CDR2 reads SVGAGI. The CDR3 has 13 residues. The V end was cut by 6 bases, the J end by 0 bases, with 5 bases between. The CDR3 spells CASRRATNEKLFF. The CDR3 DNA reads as TGTGCCAGCAGAAGAGCAACTAATGAAAAACTGTTTTTT.

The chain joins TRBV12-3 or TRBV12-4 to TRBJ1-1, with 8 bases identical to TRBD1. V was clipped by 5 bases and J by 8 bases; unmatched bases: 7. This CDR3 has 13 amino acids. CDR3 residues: CASSPGTGREAFF. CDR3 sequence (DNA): TGTGCCAGCAGTCCAGGGACAGGACGAGAAGCTTTCTTT.

CDR3 protein: CSVEGGDRSTDTQYF. Here the CDR3 DNA reads TGCAGCGTTGAAGGGGGAGACAGGAGCACAGATACGCAGTATTTT. This rearrangement joins TRBV29-1 to TRBJ2-3; tentative D call: TRBD1 (6 bases). The CDR3 runs 15 residues. The V gene's germline CDR1 is SQVTM and CDR2 ANQGSEA. V was clipped by 1 base and J by 0 bases, with 11 bases between them.

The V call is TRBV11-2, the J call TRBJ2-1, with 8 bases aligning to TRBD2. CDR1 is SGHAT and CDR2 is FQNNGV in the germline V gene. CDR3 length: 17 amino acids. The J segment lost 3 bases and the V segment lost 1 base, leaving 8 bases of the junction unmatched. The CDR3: CASSLGRASGHYNEQFF. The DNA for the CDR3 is TGTGCCAGCAGCTTAGGTAGGGCTAGCGGGCACTACAATGAGCAGTTCTTC. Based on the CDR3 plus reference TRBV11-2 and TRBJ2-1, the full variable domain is EAGVAQSPRYKIIEKRQSVAFWCNPISGHATLYWYQQILGQGPKLLIQFQNNGVVDDSQLPKDRFSAERLKGVDSTLKIQPAKLEDSAVYLCASSLGRASGHYNEQFFGPGTRLTVL.

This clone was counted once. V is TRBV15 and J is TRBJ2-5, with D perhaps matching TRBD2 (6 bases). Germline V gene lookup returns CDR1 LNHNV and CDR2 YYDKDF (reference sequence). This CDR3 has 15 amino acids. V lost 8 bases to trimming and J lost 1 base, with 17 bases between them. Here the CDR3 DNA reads TGTGCCACCGACGGAGGGCAGGTCACCCAAGAGACCCAGTACTTC. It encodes CATDGGQVTQETQYF. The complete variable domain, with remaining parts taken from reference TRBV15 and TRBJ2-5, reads DAMVIQNPRYQVTQFGKPVTLSCSQTLNHNVMYWYQQKSSQAPKLLFHYYDKDFNNEADTPDNFQSRRPNTSFCFLDIRSPGLGDTAMYLCATDGGQVTQETQYFGPGTRLLVL.

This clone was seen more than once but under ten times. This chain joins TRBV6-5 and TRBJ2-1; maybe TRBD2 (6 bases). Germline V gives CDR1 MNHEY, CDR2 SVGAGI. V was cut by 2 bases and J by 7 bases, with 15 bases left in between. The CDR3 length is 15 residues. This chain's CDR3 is CASSYPMPGRNEQFF. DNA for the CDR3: TGTGCCAGCAGTTACCCCATGCCGGGGAGGAATGAGCAGTTCTTC.